This T cell receptor (beta chain) was obtained from a study of blood T cell repertoires in COVID-19. Trimming stripped 7 bases from V and 7 bases from J, with 19 bases between. Per germline, CDR1 MNHEY and CDR2 SVGAGI. The CDR3 is 14 residues long. Sequencing used immunoSEQ multiplex PCR; TCRdb keeps in-frame clones, though not all of them. This sample yields 150,000 to 170,000 clones, of which around 80% are seen a single time; approximately 7.3% belongs to the top ten. Recovery meant two consecutive negative NP/OP PCR tests, professional clearance, or resolved symptoms. This receptor was identified in a man in his forties or fifties who had recovered from COVID-19. Sample: PBMCs or T cells enriched from blood (not recorded which). The chain has TRBV6-5 and TRBJ1-2, with a tentative D call TRBD1 (5 bases). The CDR3 loop reads CASNQRGRVGGYTF. The CDR3 DNA sequence: TGTGCCAGCAATCAACGGGGGAGGGTGGGTGGCTACACCTTC.